The subject of this entry is one T cell receptor beta chain. Its antigen is not yet known. One base away there is no much larger clone; base qualities are not given. This sample was included in a study of blood T cell repertoires in COVID-19 (TCRdb year 2020). Describing the broader study: The collaborator samples originated in the United States, Italy and Spain and spanned the acute and convalescent phases of COVID-19. The material from the prospective study consisted of cDNA or gDNA derived from T cells, B-cell-depleted T cells, or PBMCs. Where available, HLA class I and class II types were taken from metadata supplied by the sample provider and were not determined by assay-based typing. The samples were drawn from the first 160 participants of the ongoing ImmuneRACE study and from over 950 subjects provided by 6 global collaborators. The dataset comprised deeply sampled blood TCRbeta repertoires from subjects exposed to, actively infected with, or recovered from COVID-19. The repertoires were released in a freely available public database intended as a resource for research on the immune response to SARS-CoV-2. Sample metadata almost always included a de-identified subject ID, COVID-19 status, age in years and sex.

On the study overall, not on this receptor specifically: The quantity of clinical and demographic metadata differed by source and by participant and was supplied without curation.

The collaborating institutions used their own protocols to collect whole blood in K2EDTA tubes. For TCRbeta analysis, collaborators shipped samples as frozen whole blood, isolated PBMCs, or DNA extracted from either of those sample types. According to the germline V gene, CDR1 reads SNHLY and CDR2 reads FYNNEI. V and J are truncated by 8 bases and 5 bases respectively, leaving an intervening sequence of 16 bases. Measured from the cysteine to the phenylalanine, the CDR3 is 14 residues long. Of all the DNA, just the CDR3 is kept, 42 bases in frame from base 1. TCRbeta CDR3 regions were amplified from genomic DNA by means of the immunoSEQ Assay, a bias-controlled multiplex PCR. On the study's bioinformatics: The number of nucleated cells in each sample was estimated by amplification of reference gene primers within the assay. To quantify the absolute abundance of each unique TCRbeta CDR3 rearrangement, sequence reads were collapsed and filtered. For each sample, productive Simpson clonality was calculated as the square root of Simpson's diversity index across productive rearrangements. The clones in this table, taken by TCRdb from immuneACCESS, are in-frame only. Not every clone is retained; where verified, under half of the shortfall comes from an unresolved V gene, and the cause of the rest is unknown. The DNA was the basis for D and trimming; V, J and clone size are from that table. This sample holds tens of thousands of clones; more than 70% were observed only once. The ten largest make up approximately 4.1% of the sample.

This clonotype originated in a woman aged 70-85 years with acute or convalescent COVID-19. Sequenced sample: peripheral blood. The sequence is built from TRBV2 and TRBJ2-1; a tentative D match to TRBD1 spans 6 bases. Here the CDR3 is given as CASRRQVSDNEQFF. The bases read TGTGCCAGCCGCAGACAGGTATCGGACAATGAGCAGTTCTTC.